This TCR beta chain was obtained from a study of T cell changes during pregnancy in multiple sclerosis. Method: immunoSEQ multiplex PCR; TCRdb's copy keeps in-frame clones and lacks some. Of 70,000 to 90,000 clones detected, roughly nine tenths appear once; the ten largest clones hold roughly 3.5%. V lost 6 bases and J 3 bases, leaving 15 bases between the germline ends. Germline CDR1 SQVTM, CDR2 ANQGSEA. The CDR3 is 13 amino acids. Sequencing used PBMCs, obtained in the first trimester of pregnancy. The chain couples TRBV29-1 to TRBJ2-7; D ambiguous. This receptor was obtained from a female donor in good health, serving as a control in a pregnancy study. Some clones in this sample may be carry-over from other donors' samples. Written as DNA, the CDR3 is TGCAGCGTCGGAGAGTCACGGATCTACGAGCAGTACTTC. It codes for CSVGESRIYEQYF.